This T cell receptor (beta chain) was retrieved from a study of blood T cell repertoires in COVID-19. On the study more broadly: Acute-phase and convalescent COVID-19 samples originated in the United States, Italy and Spain.

The method was immunoSEQ multiplex PCR; TCRdb's version includes in-frame clones alone and lacks a portion of them. The sample holds about 300,000 clones, 90% seen once. Germline V gene sequence: CDR1 MNHEY, CDR2 SVGAGI. The ends were cut back, 5 bases at V and 9 bases at J, with 17 bases in the middle. The CDR3 is made up of 14 amino acids. The TCR comes from a woman between 18 and 29 years old with acute COVID-19. The chain has TRBV6-5 and TRBJ1-5, with D tentatively TRBD1 (5 bases). What was sequenced was PBMCs or T cells enriched from blood (not recorded which). The CDR3 region is CASSPDTPSPPQHF. Here the CDR3 DNA reads TGTGCCAGCAGTCCGGACACCCCTTCACCGCCCCAGCATTTT.